One and the same sample provided the 29 T cell receptor beta chains below, sequenced in a study of T cell changes during pregnancy in multiple sclerosis. The table came from immunoSEQ multiplex PCR; TCRdb's copy has only in-frame clones and leaves some out. The top ten clones hold under 0.7% of a sample with some 40,000 clones, approximately 90% of them seen once. Sequencing was performed on CD4+ T cells from peripheral blood mononuclear cells, taken before pregnancy. The receptors stem from a female donor with multiple sclerosis, enrolled in a pregnancy study.

This chain joins TRBV18 and TRBJ2-3, with 7 positions matching TRBD1. The CDR3 extends over 15 amino acids. J was trimmed by 0 bases and V by 6 bases; bases with no gene match: 6. CDR1 KGHSH and CDR2 LQKENI come from the germline V gene. CDR3 in DNA: TGTGCCAGCTCTCCCGGGACAGTCAGCACAGATACGCAGTATTTT. Protein: CASSPGTVSTDTQYF.

The chain recombines TRBV5-8 with TRBJ2-7, with 8 bases identical to TRBD1. This CDR3 is built from 13 residues. Germline-derived CDR1 and CDR2 are SGHTS and YDEGEE. With V trimmed by 5 bases and J by 3 bases, 4 bases remained unmatched. CDR3 sequence reads: CASSRTGSYEQYF. CDR3 in DNA: TGTGCCAGCAGTCGGACAGGGAGCTACGAGCAGTACTTC. The whole variable domain, filled in from reference TRBV5-8 and TRBJ2-7, reads EAGVTQSPTHLIKTRGQQATLRCSPISGHTSVYWYQQALGLGLQFLLWYDEGEERNRGNFPPRFSGRQFPNYSSELNVNALELEDSALYLCASSRTGSYEQYFGPGTRLTVT.

The chain links TRBV6-5 to TRBJ1-2; 8 bases agree with TRBD1. Germline V gene lookup returns CDR1 MNHEY and CDR2 SVGAGI. The CDR3 is 14 residues long. The trim removed 8 bases at V and 8 bases at J, leaving 13 bases unmatched. The CDR3 sequence: CASYDRDRPQGYTF. For the CDR3, the DNA is TGTGCCAGCTATGACAGGGACAGGCCCCAGGGCTACACCTTC.

V is TRBV7-2 and J is TRBJ1-1, with 7 positions matching TRBD1. CDR3 length: 15 amino acids. The junction had 6 bases not matched to a gene; V was cut back by 3 bases and J by 2 bases. The germline CDR1 and CDR2 sequences are SGHTA and FQGNSA. The CDR3 loop reads CASSLYRGSNTEAFF. CDR3 nucleotides: TGTGCCAGCAGCTTGTACAGGGGTTCCAACACTGAAGCTTTCTTT.

The rearrangement uses TRBV25-1 and TRBJ1-2; 8 nucleotides align to TRBD1. Germline assignment: CDR1 MGHDK and CDR2 SYGVNS. V trimming: 5 bases; J trimming: 8 bases; junction bases outside the gene matches: 13. The CDR3 runs to 15 residues. CDR3 DNA: TGTGCCAGCAGTCTCCAGACAGGGGAGTCGGGAGGCTACACCTTC. As protein: CASSLQTGESGGYTF.

The chain is built from TRBV30 and TRBJ1-6; 9 bases align to TRBD1. This CDR3 region has 15 residues. The germline gives CDR1 GTSNPN, CDR2 SVGIG (reference sequence). J was trimmed by 5 bases and V by 3 bases; bases with no gene match: 5. The CDR3 is CAWSGQGLDNSPLHF. The CDR3 DNA follows: TGTGCCTGGAGCGGACAGGGGTTAGATAATTCACCCCTCCACTTT.

The chain is built from TRBV5-1 and TRBJ2-7, with TRBD1 identical over 8 bases. This CDR3 is 13 amino acids long. V trimming: 7 bases; J trimming: 3 bases; junction bases outside the gene matches: 6. Germline CDR1 is SGHRS and CDR2 is YFSETQ. The CDR3, as DNA: TGCGCCAGCGGACAGGGATGGGGCTACGAGCAGTACTTC. It codes for CASGQGWGYEQYF.

J is TRBJ2-3 and V is TRBV2; D unresolved. Germline V CDR1 and CDR2: SNHLY, FYNNEI. The CDR3 totals 14 residues. V gave up 3 bases and J gave up 6 bases, with 13 bases separating them. The CDR3 spells CASSDNRDIDTQYF. The CDR3 DNA reads as TGTGCCAGCAGTGATAACAGAGATATCGATACGCAGTATTTT.

This chain connects TRBV30 to TRBJ2-7; no firm D call. Germline CDR1 is GTSNPN and CDR2 is SVGIG (reference sequence). V was cut by 1 base and J by 3 bases, with 4 bases left in between. The CDR3 has 11 amino acids. Here the CDR3 DNA reads TGTGCCTGGAGTGATAACTACGAGCAGTACTTC. This sequence encodes CAWSDNYEQYF.

The sample holds one count of this clone. J is TRBJ1-2 and V is TRBV12-5, with D possibly matching TRBD1 (5 bases). Trimming took off 1 base at V and 4 bases at J, with 10 bases between the two ends. There are 14 residues in the CDR3. Germline lookup yields CDR1 LGHNT and CDR2 FRNRAP. CDR3 sequence (DNA): TGTGCTAGTGGTTTGGACAGGAGCCTCTATGGCTACACCTTC. This translates into CASGLDRSLYGYTF.

This clone was seen only a few times. The chain combines TRBV4-1 with TRBJ1-1, with TRBD1 identical over 9 bases. With 3 bases clipped from V and 4 bases from J, the junction kept 9 bases outside the gene matches. CDR1 and CDR2 from the germline V gene are MGHRA and YSYEKL. The CDR3 contains 16 residues. The chain's CDR3 is CASSQGTGSGSTEAFF. The DNA of the CDR3 is TGCGCCAGCAGCCAGGGGACAGGGAGTGGTAGCACTGAAGCTTTCTTT.

The V gene is TRBV2, the J gene TRBJ2-7, with a weak D call TRBD2 (5 bases). CDR1 and CDR2 (germline): SNHLY, FYNNEI. This CDR3 comprises 12 residues. The ends were cut back, 2 bases at V and 11 bases at J, with 13 bases in the middle. CDR3 amino acids: CASSELDSVEYF. For the CDR3, the DNA is TGTGCCAGCAGTGAACTGGACTCGGTTGAGTACTTC.

This clone came up once. CDR3 sequence (DNA): TGTGCCAGCAGCCAACAGCGGGGGGTACAAGAGACCCAGTACTTC. This codes for CASSQQRGVQETQYF. The chain combines TRBV4-2 with TRBJ2-5; 9 nucleotides line up with TRBD2. J was trimmed by 2 bases and V by 2 bases; bases with no gene match: 3. Germline values: CDR1 LGHNA, CDR2 YNFKEQ. The CDR3 covers 15 residues.

This clone was counted a few times. The V and J genes are TRBV7-9 and TRBJ1-1, with TRBD1 identical over 10 bases. Germline V CDR1 and CDR2: SEHNR, FQNEAQ (reference sequence). V trimming: 6 bases; J trimming: 7 bases; junction bases outside the gene matches: 5. CDR3 length: 13 residues. Here the CDR3 DNA reads TGTGCCAGCAGTCCTGGGACAGGGGTTGAAGCTTTCTTT. Protein: CASSPGTGVEAFF.

The count of this clone is one. This rearrangement joins TRBV15 to TRBJ2-1, with 10 positions matching TRBD2. The germline V gene has CDR1 LNHNV and CDR2 YYDKDF (reference sequence). With 1 base clipped from V and 9 bases from J, the junction kept 9 bases outside the gene matches. This CDR3 has 16 residues. CDR3 sequence (DNA): TGTGCCACCAGCAGAGGGGCCAGCGGGGGGGTTGGTGAGCAGTTCTTC. It specifies CATSRGASGGVGEQFF.

The chain employs TRBV11-2 and TRBJ2-6, with a tentative D call TRBD2 (5 bases). This CDR3 region has 16 residues. Germline V gene data show CDR1 as SGHAT and CDR2 as FQNNGV. V was cut by 5 bases and J by 1 base, with 12 bases left in between. CDR3 DNA: TGTGCCAGCAGCCAATTTCGAGGGTCTGGGGCCAACGTCCTGACTTTC. It encodes CASSQFRGSGANVLTF.

The gene calls are TRBV5-4 and TRBJ1-5; no definite D call. The CDR3 spans 13 residues. The V end lost 0 bases, the J end lost 7 bases, and 8 bases lay between the germline ends. CDR1 and CDR2 (germline): SGHNT, YYREEE (reference sequence). CDR3 coding DNA: TGTGCCAGCAGCTTGGCCCCTCGGCAGCCCCAGCATTTT. Its translation: CASSLAPRQPQHF.

This clone has only one observation. The chain links TRBV5-1 to TRBJ1-6; a possible D gene is TRBD1 (5 bases). V dropped 0 bases and J dropped 8 bases, with 15 bases sitting between them. In germline, CDR1 is SGHRS, CDR2 YFSETQ. This CDR3 is 16 amino acids long. In DNA form, the CDR3 reads TGCGCCAGCAGCTTGGGGAGGGGCCTGGAGGATTCACCCCTCCACTTT. Amino acid sequence: CASSLGRGLEDSPLHF.

The chain combines TRBV6-1 with TRBJ1-5; 7 positions agree with TRBD1. The CDR3 runs 17 residues. Germline trimming cut 7 bases from V and 1 base from J; bases unmatched to any gene: 13. CDR1 and CDR2 from the germline V gene are MNHNS and SASEGT. For the CDR3, the DNA is TGTGCCAGCACTGACTACAGGGGAGGACGGAGCAATCAGCCCCAGCATTTT. Translated, it gives CASTDYRGGRSNQPQHF.

The chain employs TRBV4-3 and TRBJ1-2, with D perhaps TRBD1 (5 bases). V was clipped by 0 bases and J by 3 bases, with 11 bases between them. The CDR3 is made up of 15 amino acids. Germline-derived CDR1 and CDR2 are LGHNA and YSLEER. The CDR3 DNA follows: TGCGCCAGCAGCCAAGAACCAGGGTTGGACTATGGCTACACCTTC. Its protein product is CASSQEPGLDYGYTF.

The count of this clone is one. V gene TRBV4-1 combines with J gene TRBJ1-2; perhaps TRBD1 as D (5 bases). The CDR3 loop spans 13 amino acids. The ends were cut back, 4 bases at V and 10 bases at J, with 16 bases in the middle. Germline CDR1 MGHRA, CDR2 YSYEKL. The chain's CDR3 is CASSRPKRGFYTF. Written as DNA, the CDR3 is TGCGCCAGCAGCCGCCCGAAACGGGGGTTCTACACCTTC.

CDR3 sequence: CAISGDRVSYGYTF. DNA for the CDR3: TGTGCCATCAGTGGGGACAGGGTCAGCTATGGCTACACCTTC. The chain carries TRBV10-3 and TRBJ1-2, with 9 bases aligning to TRBD1. Losses at the gene ends were 4 bases for V and 4 bases for J; bases not matched to a gene: 4. The CDR3 consists of 14 residues. CDR1 and CDR2 (germline): ENHRY, SYGVKD.

This rearrangement joins TRBV19 to TRBJ1-5, with D possibly TRBD1 on 6 matching bases. The CDR3 has 16 residues. V dropped 4 bases and J dropped 5 bases, with 18 bases sitting between them. Germline assignment: CDR1 LNHDA and CDR2 SQIVND (reference sequence). The CDR3 region is CASSTLLRGSDQPQHF. CDR3 nucleotide sequence: TGTGCCAGTAGTACCTTACTAAGGGGGAGTGATCAGCCCCAGCATTTT.

This clone was seen once. The chain is built from TRBV7-9 and TRBJ2-7; tentative D call: TRBD1 (5 bases). The CDR3 covers 15 residues. Trimming removed 1 base from V and 7 bases from J, with 17 bases in between. Germline V gene lookup returns CDR1 SEHNR and CDR2 FQNEAQ (reference sequence). The CDR3 spells CASSLESGRAYEQYF. The CDR3 nucleotides read TGTGCCAGCAGCTTAGAGTCGGGCAGGGCATATGAGCAGTACTTC. Combining the CDR3 with reference TRBV7-9 and TRBJ2-7 gives the whole variable domain DTGVSQNPRHKITKRGQNVTFRCDPISEHNRLYWYRQTLGQGPEFLTYFQNEAQLEKSRLLSDRFSAERPKGSFSTLEIQRTEQGDSAMYLCASSLESGRAYEQYFGPGTRLTVT.

This rearrangement joins TRBV30 to TRBJ1-6; D might be TRBD1 (5 bases). CDR1 is GTSNPN, CDR2 SVGIG, per germline (reference sequence). Trimming removed 0 bases at V and 2 bases at J, with 11 bases between. The CDR3 runs 16 residues. The CDR3 DNA sequence: TGTGCCTGGAGTGTACGGGGGGTCCCCTATAATTCACCCCTCCACTTT. Translating gives CAWSVRGVPYNSPLHF. The entire variable domain, with the rest obtained from reference TRBV30 and TRBJ1-6, is as follows: SQTIHQWPATLVQPVGSPLSLECTVEGTSNPNLYWYRQAAGRGLQLLFYSVGIGQISSEVPQNLSASRPQDRQFILSSKKLLLSDSGFYLCAWSVRGVPYNSPLHFGNGTRLTVT.

This clone occurred once. This chain connects TRBV28 to TRBJ1-4; D remains unclear. The CDR3 is 15 residues long. The ends were cut back, 8 bases at V and 8 bases at J, with 21 bases in the middle. Per germline, CDR1 MDHEN and CDR2 SYDVKM. This CDR3 is CASRRGWVSREKLFF. The CDR3, as DNA: TGTGCCAGCCGGCGCGGGTGGGTTTCACGGGAAAAACTGTTTTTT.

This chain joins TRBV9 and TRBJ2-3; 7 positions match TRBD1. The CDR3 totals 17 residues. Trimming at V came to 6 bases and at J to 0 bases, leaving 13 bases not matched to a gene. The germline V gene encodes CDR1 SGDLS and CDR2 YYNGEE. The CDR3 loop reads CASTPTGIRASTDTQYF. DNA of the CDR3: TGTGCCAGCACCCCGACAGGGATAAGGGCAAGCACAGATACGCAGTATTTT.

The gene calls are TRBV5-1 and TRBJ1-1; 7 bases are shared with TRBD1. The CDR3 is 18 amino acids. Germline CDR1 SGHRS, CDR2 YFSETQ. V lost 2 bases and J lost 0; bases outside the gene matches: 13. Here the CDR3 reads CASSFWTGETLMNTEAFF. The CDR3 DNA follows: TGCGCCAGCAGCTTTTGGACAGGAGAGACACTCATGAACACTGAAGCTTTCTTT.

The chain employs TRBV6-5 and TRBJ2-5; D remains ambiguous. The V gene's germline CDR1 is MNHEY and CDR2 SVGAGI. Trimming removed 0 bases at V and 5 bases at J, with 10 bases between. The CDR3 extends over 14 amino acids. CDR3 coding DNA: TGTGCCAGCAGTTACTCCTGGGCCGCGGAGACCCAGTACTTC. Protein: CASSYSWAAETQYF.